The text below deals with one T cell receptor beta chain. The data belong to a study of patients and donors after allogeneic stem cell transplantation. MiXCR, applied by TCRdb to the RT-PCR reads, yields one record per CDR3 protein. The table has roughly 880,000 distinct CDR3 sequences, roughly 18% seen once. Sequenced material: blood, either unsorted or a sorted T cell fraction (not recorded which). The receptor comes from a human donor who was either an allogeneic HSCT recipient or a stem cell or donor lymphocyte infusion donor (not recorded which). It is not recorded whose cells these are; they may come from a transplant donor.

Here the CDR3 reads CASSFKGSNSGNTIYF. The CDR3 nucleotides read TGTGCCAGCAGTTTTAAGGGCTCCAACTCTGGAAACACCATATATTTT. The chain carries TRBV12-3 or TRBV12-4 and TRBJ1-3; D ambiguous. Between the trimmed V and J ends, which lost 3 bases and 0 bases, there was a span of 12 bases. There are 16 residues in the CDR3.